One sample yielded the 4 T cell receptor beta chains listed below, sequenced in a study of beta chain features in type 1 diabetes. The isolated RNA, all of it, was reverse transcribed, so expressed TCRB transcripts were what got sequenced. Generated by immunoSEQ multiplex PCR, the TCRdb table keeps only in-frame clones and is missing some. The sample records about 620,000 clones, around 16% being singletons. The sequenced sample consisted of naive CD4+ T cells from blood. These receptors all stem from a man aged 18 to 35 in good health.

This clone came up a few times. The rearrangement links TRBV10-3 to TRBJ2-3; tentative D call: TRBD1 (5 bases). V lost 7 bases and J lost 3, with 14 bases in between. In germline, CDR1 is ENHRY, CDR2 SYGVKD. The CDR3 sequence is 14 residues long. CDR3 nucleotide sequence: TGTGCCATCACCGGACAATTGGGGACAGATACGCAGTATTTT. Translating gives CAITGQLGTDTQYF.

The chain has TRBV12-5 and TRBJ1-1; 11 bases agree with TRBD1. The trim removed 7 bases at V and 5 bases at J, leaving 3 bases unmatched. CDR3 size: 13 residues. Germline V CDR1 and CDR2: LGHNT, FRNRAP. CDR3 amino acids: CASARDRGTEAFF. As DNA, the CDR3 is TGTGCTAGTGCCCGGGACAGGGGGACTGAAGCTTTCTTT.

This clone was seen only a few times. The genes are TRBV4-1 and TRBJ2-1, with 7 bases identical to TRBD2. The CDR3 contains 14 residues. The germline V gene has CDR1 MGHRA and CDR2 YSYEKL. After removal of 8 bases from V and 0 bases from J, the junction contained 4 bases not matched to a gene. This CDR3 reads CASGGGSSYNEQFF. CDR3 bases: TGCGCCAGCGGGGGGGGGAGCTCCTACAATGAGCAGTTCTTC.

In this sample, this clone turned up a few times. The rearrangement uses TRBV7-2 and TRBJ2-7; 9 bases align to TRBD1. This CDR3 contains 15 residues. Trimming took 6 bases from V and 1 from J; bases not matched to a gene: 7. Germline V gives CDR1 SGHTA, CDR2 FQGNSA. CDR3: CASSSGTGLSYEQYF. Here the CDR3 DNA reads TGTGCCAGCAGTTCCGGGACAGGGCTTTCCTACGAGCAGTACTTC. Full variable domain (outside the CDR3, taken from reference TRBV7-2 and TRBJ2-7): GAGVSQSPSNKVTEKGKDVELRCDPISGHTALYWYRQSLGQGLEFLIYFQGNSAPDKSGLPSDRFSAERTGGSVSTLTIQRTQQEDSAVYLCASSSGTGLSYEQYFGPGTRLTVT.